This T cell receptor beta chain was recorded in a study of CD8 T cells in Susac syndrome. It was with random hexamers that about 0.45 to 1 ug RNA was reverse transcribed. With immunoSEQ multiplex PCR, TCR beta CDR3 was amplified across 54 Vbeta and 13 Jbeta. MiXCR, run by TCRdb on the immunoSEQ multiplex PCR reads, gives a single entry per CDR3 protein. The sample lists 120,000 to 150,000 distinct CDR3 sequences; approximately 93% were seen once. The control participants were healthy donors, and these controls were matched with respect to both age and sex. In contrast to the negatively isolated CD8+ and CD4+ T cells, TEMRA cells were FACS-enriched. V lost 4 bases and J lost 4; bases outside the gene matches: 1. This CDR3 is built from 14 residues.

The receptor comes from a human donor in good health. Sequencing was carried out using CD4+ T cells from PBMCs. This chain uses TRBV12-3 or TRBV12-4 with TRBJ2-2, with 9 positions matching TRBD1. The CDR3 is CASSWDRVTGELFF. The CDR3 region has the DNA TGTGCCAGCAGTTGGGACAGGGTCACCGGGGAGCTGTTTTTT.